Listed here are 21 T cell receptor beta chains from one sample, sequenced in a study of T cell repertoires in cytomegalovirus infection. MiXCR, run by TCRdb on the reads, gives a single entry per CDR3 protein. The table has 250,000 or so distinct CDR3 sequences, approximately 9.1% seen once. The sample consisted of PBMCs. The receptors originated from a human donor in good health (CMV status not recorded). Some clones in this sample may be carry-over from other donors' samples.

This clonotype was observed at least ten times. This chain connects TRBV28 to TRBJ1-3; tentatively, D is TRBD1 (6 bases). CDR1 is MDHEN, CDR2 SYDVKM, per germline. The germline V and J ends were trimmed by 11 bases and 4 bases, with 18 bases remaining between them. CDR3 length: 14 residues. CDR3: CAGGDLRNGNTIYF. The CDR3 region has the DNA TGTGCCGGGGGCGACCTGAGAAACGGAAACACCATATATTTT.

A word on this clonotype: It may be a read error: a sequence one base away is much more abundant. V usage is TRBV19 and J usage is TRBJ2-6, with TRBD1 identical over 7 bases. V trimming: 0 bases; J trimming: 4 bases; junction bases outside the gene matches: 6. Germline V gene sequence: CDR1 LNHDA, CDR2 SQIVND (reference sequence). This CDR3 region has 17 residues. CDR3 DNA sequence: TGTGCCAGTAGTATAGACGACAGGGTTGACGGGGCCAACGTCCTGACTTTC. It specifies CASSIDDRVDGANVLTF.

This clonotype was seen a handful of times. This chain connects TRBV28 to TRBJ2-4; no clear D. This CDR3 is 13 amino acids long. The V end lost 8 bases, the J end lost 0 bases, and 8 bases lay between the germline ends. CDR1 and CDR2 from the germline V gene are MDHEN and SYDVKM. CDR3 in DNA: TGTGCCAGCCGCGGTGTAGCCAAAAACATTCAGTACTTC. Amino acid sequence: CASRGVAKNIQYF.

This clonotype was seen many times. The V call is TRBV12-3 or TRBV12-4, the J call TRBJ2-1; 12 positions agree with TRBD2. The CDR3 extends over 15 amino acids. V was clipped by 8 bases and J by 6 bases; unmatched bases: 8. The CDR3 protein is CASDSLGLAGNEQFF. CDR3 nucleotides: TGTGCCAGCGATAGTTTGGGACTAGCGGGCAATGAGCAGTTCTTC.

In this sample, this clonotype turned up many times. The chain recombines TRBV7-2 with TRBJ2-3, with 7 bases identical to TRBD2. J gave up 9 bases and V 4 bases, and 10 bases lay outside the gene matches. Germline lookup yields CDR1 SGHTA and CDR2 FQGNSA. The CDR3 runs to 14 residues. The CDR3 DNA reads as TGTGCCAGCAGCTCCCGAGGGAGGGCCAACACGCAGTATTTT. This translates into CASSSRGRANTQYF.

Only a few counts were recorded for this clonotype. This chain links TRBV4-1 with TRBJ1-2, with TRBD1 matching over 12 bases. CDR3 length: 15 amino acids. V trimming: 5 bases; J trimming: 6 bases; junction bases outside the gene matches: 7. CDR1 and CDR2 from the germline V gene are MGHRA and YSYEKL. CDR3: CASSSHGTGGDGYTF. Written as DNA, the CDR3 is TGCGCCAGCAGCTCCCACGGGACAGGGGGCGATGGCTACACCTTC.

By proportion, this clonotype is medium-sized. The chain is built from TRBV7-2 and TRBJ2-7; 8 bases agree with TRBD2. This CDR3 region has 14 residues. Per the germline V gene, CDR1 is SGHTA and CDR2 is FQGNSA. Trimming at V came to 2 bases and at J to 6 bases, leaving 6 bases not matched to a gene. CDR3 region: CASSLKAGVGEQYF. The CDR3 DNA sequence: TGTGCCAGCAGCTTAAAAGCGGGAGTGGGCGAGCAGTACTTC.

This chain links TRBV7-6 with TRBJ1-1; no firm D call. Per the germline V gene, CDR1 is SGHVS and CDR2 is FNYEAQ. The CDR3 covers 16 residues. Trimming left V 4 bases short and J 3 bases short, with 18 bases between. The DNA for the CDR3 is TGTGCCAGCAGCTCATCTCCAGGACTGCGGGACACTGAAGCTTTCTTT. As protein: CASSSSPGLRDTEAFF.

This clonotype occurred many times. The chain couples TRBV7-2 to TRBJ2-7; D assignment may be TRBD1 or TRBD2 (5 bases each). CDR3 size: 14 residues. V was pared by 1 base and J by 6 bases, with 13 bases between. Per germline, CDR1 SGHTA and CDR2 FQGNSA. CDR3 amino acids: CASSLGTWGGEQYF. For the CDR3, the DNA is TGTGCCAGCAGCTTAGGGACTTGGGGCGGCGAGCAGTACTTC.

A few counts support this clonotype. The chain carries TRBV5-1 and TRBJ2-1; 9 bases align to TRBD1. Trimming cost V 6 bases and J 7 bases; bases outside gene matches: 11. The CDR3 runs 15 residues. The V gene's germline CDR1 is SGHRS and CDR2 YFSETQ. The CDR3 sequence: CASTSTGQGLNEQFF. The CDR3 DNA is TGCGCCAGCACCTCCACCGGACAGGGGTTAAATGAGCAGTTCTTC.

The chain carries TRBV19 and TRBJ2-6; 8 nucleotides align to TRBD1. There are 17 residues in the CDR3. The junction had 5 bases not matched to a gene; V was cut back by 4 bases and J by 0 bases. Germline V gives CDR1 LNHDA, CDR2 SQIVND (reference sequence). CDR3 loop: CASSTPGQASGANVLTF. The CDR3 DNA reads TGTGCCAGTAGTACACCGGGACAGGCCTCTGGGGCCAACGTCCTGACTTTC.

This clonotype was observed a handful of times. The chain uses TRBV20-1 and TRBJ2-2; D not certain. Germline V gene sequence: CDR1 DFQATT, CDR2 SNEGSKA (reference sequence). V lost 5 bases, J lost 6 bases, and 13 bases lay in between. There are 13 residues in the CDR3. The CDR3 sequence is CSAERATAGELFF. CDR3 in DNA: TGCAGTGCTGAAAGGGCGACGGCCGGGGAGCTGTTTTTT.

The chain couples TRBV7-2 to TRBJ2-1; TRBD2 agrees at 9 bases. V shed 4 bases, J shed 8 bases, and the junction held 6 bases outside the gene matches. This CDR3 is 14 amino acids long. CDR1 and CDR2 (germline): SGHTA, FQGNSA. The CDR3 DNA follows: TGTGCCAGCAGCTCGTCCGGGACTAGCTATGAGCAGTTCTTC. Translation gives CASSSSGTSYEQFF.

This clonotype was recorded many times. Here the CDR3 reads CASSSRRGQGARDQYF. As DNA, the CDR3 is TGTGCCAGCAGCTCTCGGCGGGGACAGGGGGCGAGGGATCAGTACTTC. The genes are TRBV7-8 and TRBJ2-4; 12 bases fit TRBD1. With 4 bases clipped from V and 12 bases from J, the junction kept 13 bases outside the gene matches. Germline V gives CDR1 SGHVS, CDR2 FQNEAQ. The CDR3 has 16 residues.

In its sample, this clonotype was seen a few times. Written as DNA, the CDR3 is TGTGCCAGCAACCTCAGGGGGCAGTGGAGCAATCAGCCCCAGCATTTT. Translation: CASNLRGQWSNQPQHF. The chain joins TRBV6-2 or TRBV6-3 to TRBJ1-5; 8 bases map to TRBD1. The CDR3 has 16 residues. The V and J ends lost 7 bases and 1 base, in that order; junction bases with no gene match: 9. Germline V CDR1 and CDR2: MNHEY, SVGEGT.

A note on this clonotype: Given the absence of the conserved phenylalanine or tryptophan at the CDR3 end, a read error is likely. This rearrangement joins TRBV27 to TRBJ2-5; TRBD2 might be the D (5 bases). V gave up 8 bases and J gave up 9 bases, with 19 bases separating them. Germline CDR1 MNHEY, CDR2 SMNVEV (reference sequence). The CDR3 extends over 13 amino acids. CDR3 sequence: CASGSSVRASQYY. The CDR3 DNA is TGTGCCAGCGGGAGCTCAGTACGGGCGTCCCAGTACTAC.

A note on this clonotype: A junction boundary mismatches the germline segment, possibly from a read error. The chain employs TRBV7-6 and TRBJ2-5; 8 nucleotides align to TRBD1. Germline V gene lookup returns CDR1 SGHVS and CDR2 FNYEAQ. The CDR3 extends over 13 amino acids. Here the CDR3 DNA reads TGTGCTAGCAGCCGACAAGGACAGGGGACCCAGTACTTC. As protein: CASSRQGQGTQYF.

This clonotype showed up many times. The rearrangement joins TRBV7-2 to TRBJ2-5; 10 bases fit TRBD1. This CDR3 has 14 residues. After removal of 5 bases from V and 4 bases from J, the junction contained 4 bases not matched to a gene. The germline gives CDR1 SGHTA, CDR2 FQGNSA. CDR3 in amino acids: CASSRQGAGETQYF. The DNA of the CDR3 is TGTGCCAGCAGCAGACAGGGGGCAGGAGAGACCCAGTACTTC.

This clonotype was seen repeatedly, ten times or more. The genes are TRBV6-5 and TRBJ2-3, with 7 bases aligning to TRBD2. The V gene's germline CDR1 is MNHEY and CDR2 SVGAGI. The CDR3 totals 14 residues. The junction had 5 bases not matched to a gene; V was cut back by 8 bases and J by 0 bases. For the CDR3, the DNA is TGTGCCAGCCGGGGGGAAGCTAGCACAGATACGCAGTATTTT. The encoded protein is CASRGEASTDTQYF.

This clonotype was detected a few times. The chain is built from TRBV19 and TRBJ1-1; D ambiguous. Per the germline V gene, CDR1 is LNHDA and CDR2 is SQIVND (reference sequence). With 6 bases removed from V and 0 bases from J, the gap between germline ends came to 11 bases. The CDR3 is 14 residues long. CDR3 DNA: TGTGCCAGTAGACCGCGGAACATGAACACTGAAGCTTTCTTT. It codes for CASRPRNMNTEAFF.

This clonotype was counted ten times or more. This chain joins TRBV7-2 and TRBJ2-7; 8 nucleotides align to TRBD1. The CDR3 has 16 residues. The junction had 5 bases not matched to a gene; V was cut back by 1 base and J by 0 bases. Germline V gives CDR1 SGHTA, CDR2 FQGNSA. The CDR3 sequence: CASSLDSGTGSYEQYF. DNA of the CDR3: TGTGCCAGCAGCTTAGATTCGGGGACAGGCTCCTACGAGCAGTACTTC.